A selection of T cell receptor beta chains follows, all from one sample in a study of blood T cell repertoires in COVID-19. Some clones are missing from TCRdb's copy, which holds only in-frame ones; the method was immunoSEQ multiplex PCR. This sample has fewer than 200,000 clones, with roughly 85% found just once. Sequenced sample: peripheral blood. The receptors come from a woman aged 70-85 years with acute or convalescent COVID-19. Both conserved end residues are part of each CDR3. D genes are given only for firm matches. Clone size is stated in some rows and not others, as once, few, many or a class when expanded.

TRBV19	TRBD1	TRBJ1-5	.	CASNSRGLSNQPQHF	TGTGCCAGCAATTCTAGGGGGCTAAGCAATCAGCCCCAGCATTTT
TRBV12-3/TRBV12-4	.	TRBJ1-5	.	CASSQQGYQPQHF	TGTGCCAGCAGTCAACAGGGTTACCAGCCCCAGCATTTT
TRBV19	.	TRBJ1-6	.	CASSSGEGRNSPLHF	TGTGCCAGTAGTTCCGGAGAGGGCCGCAATTCACCCCTCCACTTT
TRBV3-1/TRBV3-2	.	TRBJ2-1	.	CASSQDLNEQFF	TGTGCCAGCAGCCAAGATTTAAATGAGCAGTTCTTC
TRBV6-5	TRBD1	TRBJ1-2	few	CASSRGQEDGYTF	TGTGCCAGCAGTAGGGGACAGGAGGACGGCTACACCTTC
TRBV7-9	TRBD1	TRBJ1-2	.	CASSGAGTATSWGGYTF	TGTGCCAGCAGCGGAGCCGGGACAGCGACTTCCTGGGGAGGCTACACCTTC
TRBV30	.	TRBJ2-2	once	CAWSEQASGELFF	TGTGCCTGGAGTGAACAGGCGTCCGGGGAGCTGTTTTTT
TRBV7-8	.	TRBJ1-2	.	CASSQNGVPTRIGDYGYTF	TGTGCCAGCAGCCAGAACGGGGTCCCTACCCGCATCGGTGACTATGGCTACACCTTC
TRBV30	TRBD1	TRBJ1-2	few	CAWSVYSGTGGAVGGYTF	TGTGCCTGGAGTGTTTATTCTGGGACAGGGGGCGCGGTAGGAGGCTACACCTTC
TRBV30	.	TRBJ2-7	.	CAWSPQGGPDSYEQYF	TGTGCCTGGAGCCCTCAGGGCGGACCGGACTCCTACGAGCAGTACTTC
TRBV7-3	.	TRBJ1-2	.	CASSLKGGTEYGYTF	TGTGCCAGCAGCCTTAAGGGGGGGACTGAGTATGGCTACACCTTC
TRBV4-2	TRBD2	TRBJ2-3	.	CASSPYRDYDILTDTQYF	TGTGCCAGCAGCCCGTACCGGGACTACGACATCCTCACAGATACGCAGTATTTT
TRBV24-1	.	TRBJ2-3	.	CATSDGSTDTQYF	TGTGCCACCAGTGACGGGAGCACAGATACGCAGTATTTT
TRBV29-1	TRBD1	TRBJ2-5	.	CSVEVTGTIETQYF	TGCAGCGTTGAAGTGACAGGGACCATAGAGACCCAGTACTTC
TRBV29-1	.	TRBJ1-1	.	CSVEVIRGRHTEAFF	TGCAGCGTTGAAGTGATCAGGGGTCGGCACACTGAAGCTTTCTTT
TRBV19	.	TRBJ1-1	.	CASTLGAVGQAFF	TGTGCCAGTACCTTAGGGGCAGTTGGGCAAGCTTTCTTT
TRBV12-5	TRBD1	TRBJ1-5	few	CASGLVRTGGLQPQHF	TGTGCTAGTGGTTTGGTACGGACAGGGGGACTTCAGCCCCAGCATTTT
TRBV18	.	TRBJ1-4	.	CASSPSSGLATNEKLFF	TGTGCCAGCTCACCAAGTTCAGGCCTTGCAACTAATGAAAAACTGTTTTTT